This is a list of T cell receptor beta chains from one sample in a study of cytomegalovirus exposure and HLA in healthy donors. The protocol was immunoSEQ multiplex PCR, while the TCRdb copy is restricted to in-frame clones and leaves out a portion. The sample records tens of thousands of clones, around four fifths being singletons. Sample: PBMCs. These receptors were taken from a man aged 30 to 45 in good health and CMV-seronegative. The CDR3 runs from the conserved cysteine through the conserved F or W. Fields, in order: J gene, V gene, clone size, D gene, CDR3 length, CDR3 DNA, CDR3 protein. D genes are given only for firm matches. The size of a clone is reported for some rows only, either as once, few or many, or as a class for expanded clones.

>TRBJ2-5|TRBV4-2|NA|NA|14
TGTGCCAGCAGCCAAGTGGGCAAGCAGGAGACCCAGTACTTC
CASSQVGKQETQYF
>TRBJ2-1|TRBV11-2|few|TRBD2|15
TGTGCCAGCAGCTTAGATAGCGGGGGGTGGAATGAGCAGTTCTTC
CASSLDSGGWNEQFF
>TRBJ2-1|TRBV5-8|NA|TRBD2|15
TGTGCCAGTAGGACTAGCGGGGGCCTGGGCGATGAGCAGTTCTTC
CASRTSGGLGDEQFF
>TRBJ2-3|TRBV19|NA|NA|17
TGTGCCAGTAGTATCGAGGGCAGATCTTCTAGCACAGATACGCAGTATTTT
CASSIEGRSSSTDTQYF
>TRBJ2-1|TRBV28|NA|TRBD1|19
TGTGCCAGCAGTTCCCCAGCAGCCCCGGGACAGGGATTCTACAATGAGCAGTTCTTC
CASSSPAAPGQGFYNEQFF
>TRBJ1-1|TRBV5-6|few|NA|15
TGTGCCAGCAGTCTGCCCGAGGGCCCGAGGGCTGAAGCTTTCTTT
CASSLPEGPRAEAFF
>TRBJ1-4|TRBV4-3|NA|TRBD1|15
TGCGCCAGCAGCCACCCACAGGGGGCTAATGAAAAACTGTTTTTT
CASSHPQGANEKLFF
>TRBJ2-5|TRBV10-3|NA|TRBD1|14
TGTGCCATCAGTGGCGGGACAGGGGGAGAGACCCAGTACTTC
CAISGGTGGETQYF
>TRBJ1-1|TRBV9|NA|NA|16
TGTGCCAGCAGCGTAGTTGTGGTGACAGGGAACACTGAAGCTTTCTTT
CASSVVVVTGNTEAFF
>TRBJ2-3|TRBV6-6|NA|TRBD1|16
TGTGCCAGCAGTTATAGCAGGACAGGGCGCACAGATACGCAGTATTTT
CASSYSRTGRTDTQYF
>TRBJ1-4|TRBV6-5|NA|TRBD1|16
TGTGCCAGCAGTTACTCGATTGGACAGGGCCATGAAAAACTGTTTTTT
CASSYSIGQGHEKLFF
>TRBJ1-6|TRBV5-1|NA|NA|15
TGCGCCAGCAGCTTGGCCCCAGGGTATAATTCACCCCTCCACTTT
CASSLAPGYNSPLHF
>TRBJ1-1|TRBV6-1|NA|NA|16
TGTGCCAGCAGTGAGTTATTGGGGCAGCGGAACACTGAAGCTTTCTTT
CASSELLGQRNTEAFF
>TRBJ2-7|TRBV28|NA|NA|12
TGTGCCAGCAGCCATGGGTCGCAGGGTAAGGACTTC
CASSHGSQGKDF
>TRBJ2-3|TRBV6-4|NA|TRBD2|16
TGTGCCAGCAGTGACTCGCCTAGCGGGGGGTCGGATACGCAGTATTTT
CASSDSPSGGSDTQYF
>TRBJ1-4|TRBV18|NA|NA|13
TGTGCCAGCTCACTCGGGTATCGGGAAAAACTGTTTTTT
CASSLGYREKLFF
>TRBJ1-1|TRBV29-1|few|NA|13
TGCAGCGTCGCGGGACTCTCGAACACTGAAGCTTTCTTT
CSVAGLSNTEAFF
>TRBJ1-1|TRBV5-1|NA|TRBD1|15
TGCGCCAGCAGCATCGAGACAGGGATGAACACTGAAGCTTTCTTT
CASSIETGMNTEAFF
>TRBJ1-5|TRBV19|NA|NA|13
TGTGCCAGTAGGATCACGCCTCAGCAGCCCCAGCATTTT
CASRITPQQPQHF
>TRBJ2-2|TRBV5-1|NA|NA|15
TGCGCCAGCAGCTTAGGGGCGGGAAACACCGGGGAGCTGTTTTTT
CASSLGAGNTGELFF
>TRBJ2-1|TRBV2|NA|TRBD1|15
TGTGCCAGCAGACCCGACAGGGAGAACTACAATGAGCAGTTCTTC
CASRPDRENYNEQFF
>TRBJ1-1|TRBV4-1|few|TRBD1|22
TGCGCCAGCAGCCACCGAGAGTGGGACAGGGGGGCGGAAAGCGTCCCGAACACTGAAGCTTTCTTT
CASSHREWDRGAESVPNTEAFF
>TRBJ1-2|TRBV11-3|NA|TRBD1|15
TGTGCCAGCAGCCCCCGAGGGGGCGAAAACTATGGCTACACCTTC
CASSPRGGENYGYTF
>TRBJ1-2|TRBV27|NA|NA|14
TGTGCCACCTCTCAGGTGGGGCCAAACTATGGCTACACCTTC
CATSQVGPNYGYTF
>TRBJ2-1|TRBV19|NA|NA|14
TGTGCCAGTACCTCAGGGGCTTCGAGGAATGAGCAGTTCTTC
CASTSGASRNEQFF
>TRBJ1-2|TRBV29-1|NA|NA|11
TGCAGCGGGGTTAACGGGTATGGCTACACCTTC
CSGVNGYGYTF
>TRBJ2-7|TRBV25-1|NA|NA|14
TGTGCCAGCAGTGCAGGGTCCCCAGAGTACGAGCAGTACTTC
CASSAGSPEYEQYF
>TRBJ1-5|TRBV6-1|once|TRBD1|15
TGTGCCAGCAGTCCGGGACAGGGTAGTATTCAGCCCCAGCATTTT
CASSPGQGSIQPQHF
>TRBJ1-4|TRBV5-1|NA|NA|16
TGCGCCAGCAGCTTGATGGTGGGGCAGGGAACCGAAAAACTGTTTTTT
CASSLMVGQGTEKLFF
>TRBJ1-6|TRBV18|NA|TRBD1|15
TGTGCCAGCTCACCAAGGGACAGGGTTGATTCACCCCTCCACTTT
CASSPRDRVDSPLHF
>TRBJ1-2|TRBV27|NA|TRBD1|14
TGTGCCAGCAGTTTGGCCGGGACAGGGAAGGGCTACACCTTC
CASSLAGTGKGYTF
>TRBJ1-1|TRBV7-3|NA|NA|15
TGTGCCAGCAGCGCCAGTCCGGGAATGAACACTGAAGCTTTCTTT
CASSASPGMNTEAFF
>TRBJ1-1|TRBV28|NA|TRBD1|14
TGTGCCAGCAGTACCATGACAGGGTGGACTGAAGCTTTCTTT
CASSTMTGWTEAFF
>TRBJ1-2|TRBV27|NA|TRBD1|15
TGTGCCAGCAGTGTTGGACAGGGCTCCAACTATGGCTACACCTTC
CASSVGQGSNYGYTF
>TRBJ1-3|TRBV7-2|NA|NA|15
TGTGCCAGCAGCTTAGGGGACATCTCTGGAAACACCATATATTTT
CASSLGDISGNTIYF
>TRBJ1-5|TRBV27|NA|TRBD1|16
TGTGCCAGCAGCGTCAGATCGACAGGGGGGAATCAGCCCCAGCATTTT
CASSVRSTGGNQPQHF
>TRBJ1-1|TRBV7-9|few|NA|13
TGTGCCAGCAGCTTGTCGGGTGGCACTGAAGCTTTCTTT
CASSLSGGTEAFF
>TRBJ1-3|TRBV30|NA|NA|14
TGTGCCTGGGGGGTAGGGAGGTCAGGAAACACCATATATTTT
CAWGVGRSGNTIYF
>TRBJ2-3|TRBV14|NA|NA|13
TGTGCCAGCAGCCTGGGGCCTGTCGATACGCAGTATTTT
CASSLGPVDTQYF
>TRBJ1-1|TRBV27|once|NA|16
TGTGCCAGCAGCCCACGGGGGGAGCCAATGAACACTGAAGCTTTCTTT
CASSPRGEPMNTEAFF
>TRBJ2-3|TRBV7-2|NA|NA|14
TGTGCCAGCAGCCGGGTCGGCCGAACAGATACGCAGTATTTT
CASSRVGRTDTQYF
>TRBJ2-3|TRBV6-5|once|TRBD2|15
TGTGCCAGCAGAACGACTAGCGGGGGCACAGATACGCAGTATTTT
CASRTTSGGTDTQYF
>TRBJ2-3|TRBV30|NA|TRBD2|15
TGTGCCTGGAGTAGTGGCGGGGGGGCCACAGATACGCAGTATTTT
CAWSSGGGATDTQYF
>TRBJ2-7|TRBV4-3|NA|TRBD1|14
TGCGCCAGCAGCCAGGGGACAGGGCGCTACGAGCAGTACTTC
CASSQGTGRYEQYF
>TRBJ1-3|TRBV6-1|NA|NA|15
TGTGCCAGCAGTTCCGGACAACTCTCTGGAAACACCATATATTTT
CASSSGQLSGNTIYF
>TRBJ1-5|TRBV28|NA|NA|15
TGTGCCAGCAACGCTAGAGGAGGGCTTTATCAGCCCCAGCATTTT
CASNARGGLYQPQHF
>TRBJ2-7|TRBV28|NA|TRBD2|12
TGTGCCAGCAGGGGAGGGAGTCAGGAGCAGTACTTC
CASRGGSQEQYF
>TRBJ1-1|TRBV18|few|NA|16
TGTGCCAGCTCAACGGTGGGGGGGCCCCATGTAACTGAAGCTTTCTTT
CASSTVGGPHVTEAFF
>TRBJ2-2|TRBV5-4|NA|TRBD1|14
TGTGCCAGCAGCGGGGGACAGGCCACCGGGGAGCTGTTTTTT
CASSGGQATGELFF
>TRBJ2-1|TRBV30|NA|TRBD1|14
TGTGCCTGGAGTCGGGACAGGGGTGGCAATGAGCAGTTCTTC
CAWSRDRGGNEQFF
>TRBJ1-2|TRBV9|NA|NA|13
TGTGCCAGCAGCGGCGGGAAATTCAATGGCTACACCTTC
CASSGGKFNGYTF
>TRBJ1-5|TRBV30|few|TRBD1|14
TGTGCCGGACAGGGGACCGGGAGCAATCAGCCCCAGCATTTT
CAGQGTGSNQPQHF
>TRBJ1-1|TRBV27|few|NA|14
TGTGCCAGCAGTTTAGACAGGCGGAACACTGAAGCTTTCTTT
CASSLDRRNTEAFF
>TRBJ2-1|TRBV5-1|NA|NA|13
TGCGCCAGCAGCTTGTTCAGGGAAAGTGAGCAGTTCTTC
CASSLFRESEQFF